The clone carrying this T cell receptor beta chain appeared a single time. Its specificity is not known. The PCR ran on 60 Vbeta and 13 Jbeta primers. Method: immunoSEQ multiplex PCR; TCRdb's copy keeps in-frame clones and lacks some. This sample has approximately 100,000 clones, with over 65% found just once. This sample is drawn from a study of cytomegalovirus exposure and HLA in healthy donors. Study findings and constraints: Trimming of TCR beta V- and J-genes showed a link, identified in a later analysis, to a missense DCLRE1C variant. Immune exposure information comprised only CMV serostatus.

With 3 bases removed from V and 3 bases from J, the gap between germline ends came to 12 bases. Germline loops: CDR1 SEHNR, CDR2 FQNEAQ (reference sequence). The length of the CDR3 is 14 residues. The V and J genes are TRBV7-9 and TRBJ2-7, with a tentative D call TRBD1 (5 bases). The origin of this receptor is a man in his sixties in good health and CMV-seropositive. Sample: PBMCs. The CDR3, as DNA: TGTGCCAGCAGCTTCCAAGGGGCTGGCTACGAGCAGTACTTC. Protein: CASSFQGAGYEQYF.